These 17 T cell receptor beta chains came from one sample sequenced in a study of breast tumors, draining lymph nodes, adjacent tissues. Samples came from axillary lymph nodes draining the breast cancer. TCRdb fed the multiplex PCR reads into MiXCR, producing one record per CDR3 protein. This sample has around 190,000 distinct CDR3 sequences, with 25% to 40% found just once. Sequenced material: axillary lymph node tissue. These receptor sequences come from a female donor with breast cancer. Some clones in this sample may be carry-over from other donors' samples.

This clonotype was detected a few times. A much larger clonotype is one base distant, so this may be a read error. The V gene is TRBV9, the J gene TRBJ2-7, with TRBD1 matching over 9 bases. The germline gives CDR1 SGDLS, CDR2 YYNGEE. The CDR3 runs 16 residues. The CDR3 region has the DNA TGTGCCAGCAGCGAAAGGACAGGGGCTCTCTCCTACGCGCAGTACTTC. Amino acids: CASSERTGALSYAQYF.

This clonotype was counted many times. The chain links TRBV10-3 to TRBJ1-5; perhaps TRBD1 as D (5 bases). Trimming stripped 6 bases from V and 2 bases from J, with 11 bases between. The CDR3 has 14 residues. Looked up from germline, CDR1 is ENHRY and CDR2 is SYGVKD. CDR3 protein: CAISPGGGNQPQHF. CDR3 sequence (DNA): TGTGCCATCAGCCCGGGGGGAGGCAATCAGCCCCAGCATTTT.

This clonotype has ten or more counts. This chain links TRBV12-3 or TRBV12-4 with TRBJ1-2; TRBD1 might be the D (6 bases). The CDR3 loop spans 15 amino acids. V dropped 1 base and J dropped 4 bases, with 13 bases sitting between them. The CDR3 nucleotides are TGTGCCAGCAGTTTAGGAGCAGGGGTCACCTATGGCTACACCTTC. Translated, it gives CASSLGAGVTYGYTF.

V and J are TRBV12-3 or TRBV12-4 and TRBJ1-4, with D hard to call. V lost 4 bases and J 7 bases, leaving 16 bases between the germline ends. The CDR3 consists of 15 residues. CDR3 in DNA: TGTGCCAGCAGTTCTAGCGGGAGGGTAGCTGAAAAACTGTTTTTT. Protein product: CASSSSGRVAEKLFF.

This clonotype appeared once. The rearrangement joins TRBV7-9 to TRBJ1-6; D might be TRBD1 (5 bases). V gave up 5 bases and J gave up 15 bases, with 14 bases separating them. Germline CDR1 is SEHNR and CDR2 is FQNEAQ (reference sequence). The CDR3 consists of 12 residues. CDR3 sequence (DNA): TGTGCCAGCAGCCATTCGCCGGGACTCCTCCACTTT. The encoded protein is CASSHSPGLLHF.

Note on this clonotype: One base away lies a much larger clone, so this may be a sequencing read error. This rearrangement joins TRBV6-6 to TRBJ2-7; 7 bases match TRBD1. From germline, CDR1 is MNHNY and CDR2 SVGAGI (reference sequence). After removal of 10 bases from V and 6 bases from J, the junction contained 15 bases not matched to a gene. There are 14 residues in the CDR3. CDR3 in DNA: TGTGCCACCGACGACAGGGTAGGAAGCTGCGAGCAGTACTTC. This codes for CATDDRVGSCEQYF.

A note on this clonotype: Mismatch with germline at one junction end may stem from a read error. This rearrangement joins TRBV20-1 to TRBJ1-5; D gene ambiguous. CDR1 DFQATT and CDR2 SNEGSKA come from the germline V gene (reference sequence). The CDR3 extends over 14 amino acids. CDR3 amino acids: CSASDGQMNPPQHF. The DNA for the CDR3 is TGCAGTGCTAGTGACGGGCAGATGAATCCGCCCCAGCATTTT.

This clonotype was found a few times. The rearrangement links TRBV6-5 to TRBJ2-1; TRBD2 matches at 7 bases. The germline gives CDR1 MNHEY, CDR2 SVGAGI. The CDR3 runs to 16 residues. After removal of 5 bases from V and 7 bases from J, the junction contained 14 bases not matched to a gene. The CDR3 DNA reads as TGTGCCAGCAGTCCCTTCGGGGGGAGCTCTCCTAATGAGCAGTTCTTC. Residues: CASSPFGGSSPNEQFF.

This clonotype was seen many times. The chain uses TRBV9 and TRBJ2-7; D may match TRBD1 or TRBD2 (5 bases each). The CDR3 runs to 14 residues. Germline CDR1 SGDLS, CDR2 YYNGEE. Trimming removed 2 bases at V and 5 bases at J, with 14 bases between. This chain's CDR3 is CASSVSPGTNEQYF. The CDR3 DNA reads TGTGCCAGCAGCGTGAGCCCCGGGACCAACGAGCAGTACTTC.

This clonotype was seen ten or more times. V usage is TRBV29-1 and J usage is TRBJ2-1; D is tentatively TRBD1 or TRBD2 (5 bases each). The CDR3 is made up of 14 amino acids. Germline V CDR1 and CDR2: SQVTM, ANQGSEA. V was shortened by 3 bases and J by 0 bases, with 9 bases between the two germline ends. Here the CDR3 DNA reads TGCAGCGTTGAGTATGGGACCTCCTACAATGAGCAGTTCTTC. This codes for CSVEYGTSYNEQFF.

The sample holds many counts of this clonotype. CDR3 in DNA: TGTGCCAGCAGCTCCCGGGACAGGGTTTACGAGCAGTACTTC. Protein product: CASSSRDRVYEQYF. The genes are TRBV7-8 and TRBJ2-7, with 9 bases that match TRBD1. CDR3 length equals 14 residues. CDR1 and CDR2 (germline): SGHVS, FQNEAQ. With 4 bases clipped from V and 4 bases from J, the junction kept 5 bases outside the gene matches.

This clonotype was picked up many times. The CDR3 DNA reads TGTGCCAGCAGCTTAGACGTTTACAATGAGCAGTTCTTC. Residues: CASSLDVYNEQFF. V gene TRBV7-2 combines with J gene TRBJ2-1; D is undetermined. Germline values: CDR1 SGHTA, CDR2 FQGNSA. This CDR3 has 13 amino acids. V was trimmed by 1 base and J by 4 bases, leaving 5 bases between them.

There are many counts of this clonotype. The chain has TRBV6-6 and TRBJ1-4; possible D gene TRBD1, 5 bases. Germline V lookup: CDR1 MNHNY, CDR2 SVGAGI (reference sequence). The length of the CDR3 is 16 residues. Trimming removed 7 bases at V and 8 bases at J, with 23 bases between. The CDR3 reads CASTPPPPGAGEKLFF. For the CDR3, the DNA is TGTGCCAGCACCCCCCCCCCCCCCGGGGCTGGAGAAAAACTGTTTTTT.

This clonotype was picked up many times. V and J are TRBV6-6 and TRBJ1-3; maybe TRBD1 (5 bases). In germline, CDR1 is MNHNY, CDR2 SVGAGI (reference sequence). The CDR3 is 15 residues long. Trimming pared 5 bases from V and 2 bases from J, leaving 13 bases between. As DNA, the CDR3 is TGTGCCAGCAGTAAGCAGGGTCGGGCTGGAAACACCATATATTTT. Translation gives CASSKQGRAGNTIYF.

The chain has TRBV10-3 and TRBJ1-5; TRBD1 is a possible D gene (5 bases). CDR1 and CDR2 from the germline V gene are ENHRY and SYGVKD. V was cut by 4 bases and J by 4 bases, with 14 bases left in between. The CDR3 totals 15 residues. CDR3 region: CAISARGTANQPQHF. CDR3 DNA sequence: TGTGCCATCAGTGCTAGAGGGACTGCAAATCAGCCCCAGCATTTT.

This clonotype was seen only a few times. V is TRBV28 and J is TRBJ1-2, with a possible D match to TRBD1 (6 bases). The CDR3 sequence is 17 residues long. Trimming pared 4 bases from V and 2 bases from J, leaving 20 bases between. The V gene's germline CDR1 is MDHEN and CDR2 SYDVKM. The CDR3: CASSYPRGAVANYGYTF. CDR3 bases: TGTGCCAGCAGTTACCCTCGGGGGGCTGTGGCGAACTATGGCTACACCTTC.

This clonotype was counted many times. V is TRBV11-2 and J is TRBJ2-7; D gene ambiguous. Germline V CDR1 and CDR2: SGHAT, FQNNGV. Trimming shortened V by 0 bases and J by 4 bases, and 10 bases separated the two germline ends. This CDR3 comprises 14 residues. The CDR3 sequence is CASSLDLAGYEQYF. CDR3 nucleotides: TGTGCCAGCAGCTTAGATCTCGCTGGATACGAGCAGTACTTC. Supplemented by reference TRBV11-2 and TRBJ2-7, the full variable domain reads EAGVAQSPRYKIIEKRQSVAFWCNPISGHATLYWYQQILGQGPKLLIQFQNNGVVDDSQLPKDRFSAERLKGVDSTLKIQPAKLEDSAVYLCASSLDLAGYEQYFGPGTRLTVT.